Each of the 26 T cell receptor beta chains below was sequenced from the same sample in a study of blood T cells in healthy people across ages. Then a second PCR, running roughly 7 to 11 cycles, was carried out with a sample-barcoded 5' primer and a J-beta primer mix. TCRdb processed the 5' RACE reads anew with MiXCR; each CDR3 protein has one entry. The repertoire holds 1.5 million or so distinct CDR3 sequences, with approximately 38% as singletons. The sequenced sample was blood. These receptors all come from a woman younger than 35 in good health.

This clonotype was seen only a few times. The chain links TRBV12-3 or TRBV12-4 to TRBJ2-7; the match to TRBD1 covers 10 bases. The CDR3 contains 17 residues. V dropped 3 bases and J dropped 4; count of bases not matched to a gene: 12. CDR3 in DNA: TGTGCCAGCAGTTTGAGTCGTCGGGGACAGGGGAAGTACGAGCAGTACTTC. As protein: CASSLSRRGQGKYEQYF.

This rearrangement joins TRBV28 to TRBJ1-5, with a possible D match to TRBD1 (6 bases). Deletions cut 2 bases from V and 3 bases from J, with 17 bases between. The CDR3 is 17 amino acids. Germline lookup yields CDR1 MDHEN and CDR2 SYDVKM. CDR3 region: CASSLTWTEKNNQPQHF. DNA of the CDR3: TGTGCCAGCAGTTTAACTTGGACAGAAAAAAACAATCAGCCCCAGCATTTT.

V is TRBV28 and J is TRBJ1-1; D is uncertain. Trimming removed 6 bases at V and 1 base at J, with 9 bases between. The CDR3 extends over 13 amino acids. Germline V CDR1 and CDR2: MDHEN, SYDVKM. DNA for the CDR3: TGTGCCAGCAGCCAGATCACGAACACTGAAGCTTTCTTT. It is translated as CASSQITNTEAFF.

This clonotype has a count of ten or more. The V call is TRBV7-9, the J call TRBJ2-1; no clear D gene. The length of the CDR3 is 13 residues. Germline assignment: CDR1 SEHNR and CDR2 FQNEAQ (reference sequence). Trimming took off 2 bases at V and 8 bases at J, with 10 bases between the two ends. CDR3 residues: CASSLKGLYEQFF. For the CDR3, the DNA is TGTGCCAGCAGCTTAAAGGGTTTGTATGAGCAGTTCTTC.

The chain recombines TRBV3-1 with TRBJ2-3; D might be TRBD2 (6 bases). CDR3 length: 16 amino acids. V lost 4 bases to trimming and J lost 2 bases, with 16 bases between them. Germline CDR1 and CDR2: LGHDT and YNNKEL (reference sequence). This chain's CDR3 is CASSPYFSGNTDTQYF. The CDR3 bases are TGTGCCAGCAGCCCATACTTTAGCGGAAACACAGATACGCAGTATTTT.

The V and J genes are TRBV12-3 or TRBV12-4 and TRBJ1-1; no reliable D call. The ends were cut back, 3 bases at V and 5 bases at J, with 19 bases in the middle. This CDR3 is built from 16 residues. The DNA for the CDR3 is TGTGCCAGCAGTTTGGGCGGGCAGATGATGGAGACTGAAGCTTTCTTT. This sequence encodes CASSLGGQMMETEAFF.

This clonotype was found many times. This chain links TRBV11-2 with TRBJ2-3; D gene ambiguous. The V gene lost 0 bases and the J gene lost 6 bases, with 4 bases spanning the gap. Germline CDR1 SGHAT, CDR2 FQNNGV. There are 12 residues in the CDR3. The CDR3 region has the DNA TGTGCCAGCAGCTTAGATTTGGATACGCAGTATTTT. It encodes CASSLDLDTQYF.

Remarks on this clonotype: This may stem from a read error, because a much larger clone lies one nucleotide away. The CDR3, as DNA: TGTGCCAGCAGCTTATCAGGCGGGATCCCCTACGAGCAGTACTTC. Protein product: CASSLSGGIPYEQYF. This sequence joins TRBV7-3 and TRBJ2-7; a weak D match, TRBD2 (6 bases). This CDR3 is 15 amino acids long. Germline loops: CDR1 SGHTA, CDR2 FQGTGA. V was cut by 2 bases and J by 2 bases, with 13 bases left in between.

This clonotype was seen a handful of times. The V call is TRBV27, the J call TRBJ2-3; 8 bases line up with TRBD1. V shed 8 bases, J shed 2 bases, and the junction held 6 bases outside the gene matches. The CDR3 sequence is 14 residues long. Germline V gives CDR1 MNHEY, CDR2 SMNVEV (reference sequence). The chain's CDR3 is CASARDRTTDTQYF. CDR3 coding DNA: TGTGCCAGCGCGCGGGACAGGACCACAGATACGCAGTATTTT.

This clonotype was recorded a few times. The chain has TRBV6-5 and TRBJ2-5; no reliable D call. CDR3 length equals 14 residues. Between the trimmed V and J ends, which lost 5 bases and 0 bases, there was a span of 10 bases. The V gene's germline CDR1 is MNHEY and CDR2 SVGAGI. CDR3 sequence (DNA): TGTGCCAGCAGTGGAGCGTTGTACCAAGAGACCCAGTACTTC. Translating it yields CASSGALYQETQYF.

The V and J genes are TRBV3-1 and TRBJ2-5; 7 bases align to TRBD2. The germline CDR1 and CDR2 sequences are LGHDT and YNNKEL (reference sequence). Trimming took 4 bases from V and 1 from J; bases not matched to a gene: 6. The CDR3 runs to 15 residues. The CDR3 region has the DNA TGTGCCAGCAGCCCGGCGGGAGTGCCCCAAGAGACCCAGTACTTC. This codes for CASSPAGVPQETQYF.

The chain has TRBV11-1 and TRBJ1-1; TRBD1 agrees at 7 bases. The CDR3 sequence is 14 residues long. Germline assignment: CDR1 SGHAT and CDR2 FQDESV (reference sequence). V was clipped by 0 bases and J by 6 bases; unmatched bases: 4. The chain's CDR3 is CASSLAQGVAEAFF. The CDR3, as DNA: TGTGCCAGCAGCTTAGCGCAGGGGGTGGCTGAAGCTTTCTTT.

This clonotype was counted once. The chain couples TRBV7-2 to TRBJ1-3; 7 bases fit TRBD1. V dropped 4 bases and J dropped 7; count of bases not matched to a gene: 4. The V gene's germline CDR1 is SGHTA and CDR2 FQGNSA. The CDR3 is 13 residues long. Here the CDR3 DNA reads TGTGCCAGCAGCTGGCAGGGGGTCAACACCATATATTTT. Translated: CASSWQGVNTIYF.

This clonotype turned up a few times. This chain uses TRBV7-9 with TRBJ2-1, with D unclear. The CDR3 is 10 amino acids. Trimming took off 5 bases at V and 9 bases at J, with 5 bases between the two ends. CDR1 is SEHNR and CDR2 is FQNEAQ in the germline V gene (reference sequence). The CDR3 region has the DNA TGTGCCAGCAGCGCCCCTGAGCAGTTCTTC. It translates to CASSAPEQFF.

This clonotype came up a few times. The gene calls are TRBV28 and TRBJ1-2, with D tentatively TRBD1 (6 bases). This CDR3 comprises 14 residues. Trimming removed 5 bases from V and 7 bases from J, with 17 bases in between. Germline CDR1 and CDR2: MDHEN and SYDVKM. CDR3 amino acids: CASSPIAGAGGYTF. The CDR3 DNA is TGTGCCAGCAGTCCTATCGCGGGGGCGGGTGGCTACACCTTC.

There are a few counts of this clonotype. The chain links TRBV13 to TRBJ2-6, with 11 bases lining up with TRBD1. This CDR3 is built from 18 residues. V gave up 5 bases and J gave up 3 bases; unmatched junction bases: 9. The germline CDR1 and CDR2 sequences are PRHDT and FYEKMQ (reference sequence). The CDR3 DNA sequence: TGTGCCAGCAGCCTTTGGACAGGGGGCCGTCATGGGGCCAACGTCCTGACTTTC. This encodes CASSLWTGGRHGANVLTF. The full variable domain, with the rest looked up from reference TRBV13 and TRBJ2-6, is AAGVIQSPRHLIKEKRETATLKCYPIPRHDTVYWYQQGPGQDPQFLISFYEKMQSDKGSIPDRFSAQQFSDYHSELNMSSLELGDSALYFCASSLWTGGRHGANVLTFGAGSRLTVL.

The chain joins TRBV27 to TRBJ1-4, with D possibly TRBD1 on 6 matching bases. CDR1 and CDR2 from the germline V gene are MNHEY and SMNVEV (reference sequence). Trimming took 2 bases from V and 8 from J, leaving 15 bases between them. This CDR3 has 15 amino acids. As DNA, the CDR3 is TGTGCCAGCAGTTTAAGGGGGGGGAGAGGGGAAAAACTGTTTTTT. This sequence encodes CASSLRGGRGEKLFF.

This clonotype was observed a few times. The rearrangement joins TRBV20-1 to TRBJ2-5; TRBD1 is a possible D gene (6 bases). Looked up from germline, CDR1 is DFQATT and CDR2 is SNEGSKA (reference sequence). The CDR3 extends over 13 amino acids. Between the trimmed V and J ends, which lost 5 bases and 4 bases, there was a span of 14 bases. CDR3 DNA: TGCAGTGCTGCTAAGGGGGTTGGAGAGACCCAGTACTTC. This gives the protein CSAAKGVGETQYF.

The rearrangement uses TRBV4-2 and TRBJ1-3, with D unclear. The CDR3 spans 16 residues. The V gene's germline CDR1 is LGHNA and CDR2 YNFKEQ. Trimming left V 2 bases short and J 2 bases short, with 13 bases between. Here the CDR3 DNA reads TGTGCCAGCAGCCAAAGCGATGGAGGGACTGGAAACACCATATATTTT. This gives the protein CASSQSDGGTGNTIYF.

This clonotype came up a few times. The J gene is TRBJ2-1, the V gene TRBV7-9; 7 bases are a match to TRBD2. Germline CDR1 is SEHNR and CDR2 is FQNEAQ (reference sequence). V lost 5 bases and J lost 6; bases outside the gene matches: 16. CDR3 size: 17 residues. CDR3 DNA sequence: TGTGCCAGCAGCGAGAGCCCGTCTAGCGGACGGATCAATGAGCAGTTCTTC. Translated, it gives CASSESPSSGRINEQFF.

The chain employs TRBV29-1 and TRBJ2-7, with TRBD2 matching over 7 bases. The CDR3 totals 12 residues. The germline gives CDR1 SQVTM, CDR2 ANQGSEA. Trimming removed 6 bases from V and 2 bases from J; junction bases left unmatched: 4. The CDR3 reads CSVGDYAYEQYF. CDR3 coding DNA: TGCAGCGTCGGGGACTACGCCTACGAGCAGTACTTC.

This clonotype occurred once. This chain links TRBV10-3 with TRBJ2-1; D remains ambiguous. The CDR3 is made up of 12 amino acids. The germline CDR1 and CDR2 sequences are ENHRY and SYGVKD. V lost 8 bases and J 10 bases, leaving 15 bases between the germline ends. This chain's CDR3 is CAIARSSGEQFF. The CDR3 DNA reads as TGTGCCATCGCCCGGAGTTCCGGCGAGCAGTTCTTC.

The rearrangement uses TRBV5-1 and TRBJ1-4; 7 bases are shared with TRBD1. There are 14 residues in the CDR3. Germline lookup yields CDR1 SGHRS and CDR2 YFSETQ. J gave up 3 bases and V 4 bases, and 3 bases lay outside the gene matches. The CDR3 here is CASSKDRANEKLFF. CDR3 DNA sequence: TGCGCCAGCAGCAAAGACAGGGCTAATGAAAAACTGTTTTTT.

V and J are TRBV18 and TRBJ1-2; no clear D. Between the trimmed V and J ends, which lost 6 bases and 0 bases, there was a span of 17 bases. The CDR3 loop spans 16 amino acids. The germline CDR1 and CDR2 sequences are KGHSH and LQKENI. This CDR3 reads CASSPGSAMTNYGYTF. DNA of the CDR3: TGTGCCAGCTCCCCCGGGTCCGCGATGACTAACTATGGCTACACCTTC.

This clonotype appeared a single time. The chain joins TRBV21-1 to TRBJ2-2; whether TRBD1, the table's D call, matches the DNA was not checked. TRBV21-1 is annotated as a pseudogene. The CDR3 has 16 amino acids. Here the CDR3 DNA reads TGTGCCAGCAGCCGCCCTGGGGCTACCCCCACCGGGGAGCTGTTTTTT. Its protein is CASSRPGATPTGELFF.

The V and J genes are TRBV6-1 and TRBJ2-1; the match to TRBD2 covers 7 bases. The length of the CDR3 is 14 residues. Trimming at V came to 7 bases and at J to 0 bases, leaving 3 bases not matched to a gene. CDR1 and CDR2 from the germline V gene are MNHNS and SASEGT. CDR3 loop: CASILAVSYNEQFF. As DNA, the CDR3 is TGTGCCAGCATTCTAGCGGTCTCCTACAATGAGCAGTTCTTC.